This is a list of T cell receptor beta chains from one sample in a study of identical twins. TCRdb independently ran MiXCR on the 5' RACE reads; one entry per CDR3 protein. The sample has hundreds of thousands of distinct CDR3 sequences, over 9% seen once. The same data also contributed to another study, on yellow fever vaccine responses in identical twins.

The sequenced sample was PBMCs. These receptor sequences come from a young woman in good health. Each CDR3 is given with its conserved first and last residue. Each record gives: clone size, D gene, V gene, J gene, CDR3 DNA, CDR3 protein. A D gene is named only where the DNA matches it firmly. Clone size is stated in some rows and not others, as once, few, many or a class when expanded.

NA,NA,TRBV20-1,TRBJ1-3,TGCAGTGCTAGCCCAGGGGACACCATATATTTT,CSASPGDTIYF
few,TRBD2,TRBV20-1,TRBJ2-5,TGCAGTGCTAGAGGGGCACTAGCGGGAGGGCCCCAAGAGACCCAGTACTTC,CSARGALAGGPQETQYF
NA,NA,TRBV11-3,TRBJ2-1,TGTGCCAGCACCCCACGGGGGGACAGACCTCCCTACAATGAGCAGTTCTTC,CASTPRGDRPPYNEQFF
few,TRBD2,TRBV7-6,TRBJ2-3,TGTGCCAGCAGATCTACTAGCGGGCCCACAGATACGCAGTATTTT,CASRSTSGPTDTQYF
NA,TRBD2,TRBV7-9,TRBJ2-3,TGTGCCAGCAGCCAGACTAGCGGCCAGGGGAATACGCAGTATTTT,CASSQTSGQGNTQYF
NA,NA,TRBV2,TRBJ1-6,TGTGCCAGCAGGTCAGGGGCATCACCCCTCCACTTT,CASRSGASPLHF
NA,NA,TRBV12-3/TRBV12-4,TRBJ1-2,TGTGCCAGCAGTTTCGGGGGGGCCTATGGCTACACCTTC,CASSFGGAYGYTF
few,NA,TRBV27,TRBJ2-5,TGTGCCAGCAGTCCCTACCCGATGGAGGGGGTGGCTTATGGGACCCAGTACTTC,CASSPYPMEGVAYGTQYF
NA,TRBD1,TRBV5-1,TRBJ2-1,TGCGCCAGCAGCAATGGGACAGGGGGTTACAATGAGCAGTTCTTC,CASSNGTGGYNEQFF
many,NA,TRBV7-8,TRBJ2-3,TGTGCCAGCAGCCTAGAGATAGGGGGGTTGAGCACAGATACGCAGTATTTT,CASSLEIGGLSTDTQYF
NA,NA,TRBV6-1,TRBJ2-1,TGTGCCAGCGGAAGGGGGAGTGAGTACAATGAGCAGTTCTTC,CASGRGSEYNEQFF
many,NA,TRBV3-1,TRBJ2-3,TGTGCCAGCAGCCCTCGACTGGGGGAGTTGACAGATACGCAGTATTTT,CASSPRLGELTDTQYF
NA,TRBD1,TRBV5-1,TRBJ2-5,TGCGCCAGCAGCGTGACAGGGGGCCGTGAGACCCAGTACTTC,CASSVTGGRETQYF
few,NA,TRBV4-1,TRBJ2-2,TGCGCCAGCTTCTCGGTGAACACCGGGGAGCTGTTTTTT,CASFSVNTGELFF
many,TRBD2,TRBV3-1,TRBJ2-1,TGTGCCAGCAGCCCGCGGGTTAGCGGGAACAATGAGCAGTTCTTC,CASSPRVSGNNEQFF
NA,TRBD2,TRBV18,TRBJ2-1,TGTGCCAGCTCCCTAAGACTAGCGGCGGACCGACAGCAGTTCTTC,CASSLRLAADRQQFF
NA,NA,TRBV7-9,TRBJ1-6,TGTGCCAGCAGCGGACGGACCAGCTCCTATAATTCACCCCTCCACTTT,CASSGRTSSYNSPLHF
few,NA,TRBV12-5,TRBJ2-5,TGTGCTAGTGGTTGGACTGATGGGACCCAGTACTTC,CASGWTDGTQYF
few,TRBD2,TRBV5-4,TRBJ2-1,TGTGCCAGCAGCTTGGTGGTCACTTCGGTAGCGGGGGGCGCCGTAGCGCAGTTCTTC,CASSLVVTSVAGGAVAQFF
many,NA,TRBV4-1,TRBJ1-2,TGCGCCAGCAGCCGAAGTACAAAGATCGGCTACACCTTC,CASSRSTKIGYTF
NA,NA,TRBV5-1,TRBJ2-6,TGCGCCAGCAGCTCCACAGATCCCAACGTCCTGACTTTC,CASSSTDPNVLTF
NA,TRBD1,TRBV2,TRBJ1-2,TGTGCCAGCAGGACAGGGAGAGGCTATGGCTACACCTTC,CASRTGRGYGYTF
few,NA,TRBV5-1,TRBJ2-2,TGCGCCAGCAGCTTTCTAGCGAACACCGGGGAGCTGTTTTTT,CASSFLANTGELFF
NA,NA,TRBV20-1,TRBJ1-6,TGCAGTGCTCACCTTGGGGGGCTCTCACCCCTCCACTTT,CSAHLGGLSPLHF
NA,NA,TRBV29-1,TRBJ2-2,TGCAGCGTTGAGAGGGGGAGAACCGGGGAGCTGTTTTTT,CSVERGRTGELFF
NA,NA,TRBV18,TRBJ2-1,TGTGCCAGCTCACCTAGGGAGTCCTACAATGAGCAGTTCTTC,CASSPRESYNEQFF
NA,NA,TRBV4-1,TRBJ2-1,TGCGCCAGCAGCCAAGATGGGACAAACTACAATGAGCAGTTCTTC,CASSQDGTNYNEQFF
NA,NA,TRBV15,TRBJ1-6,TGTGCCACCAGCAGCGGAATATTGAGTTCACCCCTCCACTTT,CATSSGILSSPLHF
many,TRBD1,TRBV12-3/TRBV12-4,TRBJ2-2,TGTGCCAGCAGACCGGGACAGGCGAACACCGGGGAGCTGTTTTTT,CASRPGQANTGELFF
few,NA,TRBV2,TRBJ2-7,TGTGCCAGCAGTGAGCGACCCGCGCACTCCTACGAGCAGTACTTC,CASSERPAHSYEQYF
NA,NA,TRBV6-1,TRBJ1-2,TGTGCCAGCACCCAAGGATCCCAGGGTTTCGGCTATGGCTACACCTTC,CASTQGSQGFGYGYTF
NA,NA,TRBV11-1,TRBJ2-2,TGTGCCAGCAGCTTAGGCGGGACCCAGCGTTCGAACACCGGGGAGCTGTTTTTT,CASSLGGTQRSNTGELFF
many,NA,TRBV4-1,TRBJ2-1,TGCGCCAGCAGTTTTGACCGCGTCCCCTACAATGAGCAGTTCTTC,CASSFDRVPYNEQFF
NA,NA,TRBV19,TRBJ1-1,TGTGCCAGTAGTATGCAGGGGTTGGTCACTGAAGCTTTCTTT,CASSMQGLVTEAFF
NA,TRBD1,TRBV7-9,TRBJ2-4,TGTGCCAGCAGCTCGGGACAGGCAATGGGCATTCAGTACTTC,CASSSGQAMGIQYF
NA,NA,TRBV20-1,TRBJ2-1,TGCAGTGCTAACCCGGTGGGAACCTCCTACAATGAGCAGTTCTTC,CSANPVGTSYNEQFF
many,NA,TRBV28,TRBJ1-2,TGTGCCAGCATCGAGCACCCCGGGTATGGCTACACCTTC,CASIEHPGYGYTF
few,NA,TRBV9,TRBJ2-7,TGTGCCAGCAGCCCCTCCGGGGTTTCTTGGCAGTACTTC,CASSPSGVSWQYF
many,NA,TRBV12-3/TRBV12-4,TRBJ2-7,TGTGCCAGCAGTTCCCTTACCTACGAGCAGTACTTC,CASSSLTYEQYF
many,NA,TRBV5-1,TRBJ1-1,TGCGCCAGCAGCTTGAGTCTTGAGAACACTGAAGCTTTCTTT,CASSLSLENTEAFF
NA,TRBD2,TRBV7-9,TRBJ2-1,TGTGCCAGCACCCGTAGCGGGAAGTACAATGAGCAGTTCTTC,CASTRSGKYNEQFF
few,NA,TRBV11-2,TRBJ2-1,TGTGCCAGCAGCTCTACCGTCGTCTCGAGCTCCTACAATGAGCAGTTCTTC,CASSSTVVSSSYNEQFF
few,NA,TRBV9,TRBJ1-1,TGTGCCAGCAGCGATCAAACAGGGTTAGGCACTGAAGCTTTCTTT,CASSDQTGLGTEAFF
NA,NA,TRBV5-1,TRBJ2-5,TGCGCCAGCAGCATCAGGGGGGAGAAGACCCAGTACTTC,CASSIRGEKTQYF
NA,NA,TRBV20-1,TRBJ1-1,TGCAGTGCACCACAGGCGAACACTGAAGCTTTCTTT,CSAPQANTEAFF